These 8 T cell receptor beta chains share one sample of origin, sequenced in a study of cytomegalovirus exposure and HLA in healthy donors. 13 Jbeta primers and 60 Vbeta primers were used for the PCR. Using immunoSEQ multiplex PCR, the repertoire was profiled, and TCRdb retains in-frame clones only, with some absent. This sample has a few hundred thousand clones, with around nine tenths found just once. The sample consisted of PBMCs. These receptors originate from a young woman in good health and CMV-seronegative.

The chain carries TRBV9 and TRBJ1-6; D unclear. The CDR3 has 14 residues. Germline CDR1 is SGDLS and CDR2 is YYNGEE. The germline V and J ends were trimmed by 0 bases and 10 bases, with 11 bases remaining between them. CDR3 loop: CASSVGPGPSPLHF. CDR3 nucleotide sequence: TGTGCCAGCAGCGTAGGGCCGGGTCCCTCACCCCTCCACTTT.

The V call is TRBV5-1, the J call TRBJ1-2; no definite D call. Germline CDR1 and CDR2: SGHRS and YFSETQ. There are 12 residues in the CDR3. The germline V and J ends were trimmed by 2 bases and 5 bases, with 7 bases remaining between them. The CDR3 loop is CASSLQSYGYTF. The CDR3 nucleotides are TGCGCCAGCAGCTTACAGAGTTATGGCTACACCTTC.

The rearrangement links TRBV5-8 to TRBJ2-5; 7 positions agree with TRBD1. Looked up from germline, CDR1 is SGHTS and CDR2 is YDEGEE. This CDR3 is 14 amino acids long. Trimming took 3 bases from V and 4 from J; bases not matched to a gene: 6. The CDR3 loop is CASSSQGLGETQYF. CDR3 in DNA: TGTGCCAGCAGCTCACAGGGGCTGGGAGAGACCCAGTACTTC.

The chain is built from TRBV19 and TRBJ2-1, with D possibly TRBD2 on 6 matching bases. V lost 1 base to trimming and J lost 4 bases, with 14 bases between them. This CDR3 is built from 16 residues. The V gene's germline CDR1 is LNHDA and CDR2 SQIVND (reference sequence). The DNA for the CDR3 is TGTGCCAGTAGTATAGGCGGGACCCCCAATTACAATGAGCAGTTCTTC. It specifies CASSIGGTPNYNEQFF.

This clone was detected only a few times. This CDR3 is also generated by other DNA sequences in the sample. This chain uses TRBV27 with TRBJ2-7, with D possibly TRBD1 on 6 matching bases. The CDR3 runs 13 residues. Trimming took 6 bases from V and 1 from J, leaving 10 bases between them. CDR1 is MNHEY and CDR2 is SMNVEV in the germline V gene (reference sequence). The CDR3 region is CASRPTGSYEQYF. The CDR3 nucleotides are TGTGCCAGCAGACCGACAGGATCCTACGAGCAGTACTTC.

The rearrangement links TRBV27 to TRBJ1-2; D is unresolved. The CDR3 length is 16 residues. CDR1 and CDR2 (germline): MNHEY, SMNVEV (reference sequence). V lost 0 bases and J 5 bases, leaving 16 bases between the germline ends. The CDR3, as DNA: TGTGCCAGCAGTTTATCACGGGTAACCAGAGGATATGGCTACACCTTC. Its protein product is CASSLSRVTRGYGYTF.

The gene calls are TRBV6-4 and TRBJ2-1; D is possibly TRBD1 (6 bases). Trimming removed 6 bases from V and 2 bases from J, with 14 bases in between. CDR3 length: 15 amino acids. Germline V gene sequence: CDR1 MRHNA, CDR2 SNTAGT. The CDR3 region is CASSLLGDTYNEQFF. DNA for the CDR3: TGTGCCAGCAGCCTCCTGGGGGACACCTACAATGAGCAGTTCTTC.

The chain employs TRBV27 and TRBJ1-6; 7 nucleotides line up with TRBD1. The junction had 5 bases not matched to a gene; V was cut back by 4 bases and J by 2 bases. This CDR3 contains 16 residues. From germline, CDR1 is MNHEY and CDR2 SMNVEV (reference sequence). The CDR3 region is CASSSTDRAYNSPLHF. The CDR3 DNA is TGTGCCAGCAGTTCTACTGACAGGGCCTATAATTCACCCCTCCACTTT.